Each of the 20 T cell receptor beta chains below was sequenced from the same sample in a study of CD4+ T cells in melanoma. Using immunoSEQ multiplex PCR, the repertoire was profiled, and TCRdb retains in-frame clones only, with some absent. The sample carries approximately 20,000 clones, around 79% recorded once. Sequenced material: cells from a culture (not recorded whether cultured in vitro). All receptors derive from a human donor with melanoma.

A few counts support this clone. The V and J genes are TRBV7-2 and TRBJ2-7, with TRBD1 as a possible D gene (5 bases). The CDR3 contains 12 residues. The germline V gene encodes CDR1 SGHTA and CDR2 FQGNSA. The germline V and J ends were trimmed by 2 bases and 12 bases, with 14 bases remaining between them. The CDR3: CASSLRGSLRYF. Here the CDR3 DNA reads TGTGCCAGCAGCTTAAGGGGCTCTCTCCGGTACTTC.

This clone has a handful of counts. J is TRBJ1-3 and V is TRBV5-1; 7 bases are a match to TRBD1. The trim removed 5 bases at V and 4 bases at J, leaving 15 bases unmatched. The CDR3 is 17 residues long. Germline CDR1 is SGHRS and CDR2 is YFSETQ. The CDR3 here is CASRSSSFRDRGNTIYF. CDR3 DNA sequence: TGCGCCAGCAGATCCTCCTCTTTCCGGGACAGAGGAAACACCATATATTTT.

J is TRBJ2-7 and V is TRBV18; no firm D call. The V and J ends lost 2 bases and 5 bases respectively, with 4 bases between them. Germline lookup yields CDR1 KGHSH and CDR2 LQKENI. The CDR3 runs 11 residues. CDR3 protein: CASSPGDEQYF. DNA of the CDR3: TGTGCCAGCTCACCAGGGGACGAGCAGTACTTC.

The CDR3 DNA sequence: TGTGCCAGCAGATTCCGAGGGGGCGCGGATGGCTACACCTTC. Translation gives CASRFRGGADGYTF. The rearrangement joins TRBV6-5 to TRBJ1-2, with 7 bases that match TRBD1. This CDR3 comprises 14 residues. The V gene's germline CDR1 is MNHEY and CDR2 SVGAGI. The J segment lost 6 bases and the V segment lost 6 bases, leaving 10 bases of the junction unmatched.

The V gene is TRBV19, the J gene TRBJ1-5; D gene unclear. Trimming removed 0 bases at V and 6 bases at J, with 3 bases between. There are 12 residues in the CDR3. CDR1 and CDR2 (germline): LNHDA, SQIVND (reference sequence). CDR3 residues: CASSIEAQPQHF. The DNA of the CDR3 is TGTGCCAGTAGTATAGAGGCTCAGCCCCAGCATTTT.

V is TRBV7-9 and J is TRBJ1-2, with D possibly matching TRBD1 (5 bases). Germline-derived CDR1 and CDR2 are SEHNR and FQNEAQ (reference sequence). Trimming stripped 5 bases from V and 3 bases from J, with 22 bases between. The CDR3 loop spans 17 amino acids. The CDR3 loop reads CASSRRSWQGSDYGYTF. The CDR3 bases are TGTGCCAGCAGCCGACGGAGTTGGCAGGGCTCTGACTATGGCTACACCTTC.

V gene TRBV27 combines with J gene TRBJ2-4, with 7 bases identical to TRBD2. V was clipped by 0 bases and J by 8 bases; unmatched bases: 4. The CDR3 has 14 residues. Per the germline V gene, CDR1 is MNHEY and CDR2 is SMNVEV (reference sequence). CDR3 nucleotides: TGTGCCAGCAGTTTATCTAGTGGGGGGGACATTCAGTACTTC. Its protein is CASSLSSGGDIQYF.

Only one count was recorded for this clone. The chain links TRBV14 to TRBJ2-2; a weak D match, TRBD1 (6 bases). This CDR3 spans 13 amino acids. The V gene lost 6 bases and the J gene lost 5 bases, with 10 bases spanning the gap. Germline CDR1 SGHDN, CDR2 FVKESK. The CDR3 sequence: CASSSTGTGELFF. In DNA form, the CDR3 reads TGTGCCAGCAGTTCCACAGGGACCGGGGAGCTGTTTTTT.

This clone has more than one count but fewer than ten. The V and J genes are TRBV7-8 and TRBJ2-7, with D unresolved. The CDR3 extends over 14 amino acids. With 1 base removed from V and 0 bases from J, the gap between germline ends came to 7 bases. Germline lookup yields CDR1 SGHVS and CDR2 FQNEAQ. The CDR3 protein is CASSLEQSSYEQYF. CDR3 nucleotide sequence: TGTGCCAGCAGCTTAGAACAGAGCTCCTACGAGCAGTACTTC.

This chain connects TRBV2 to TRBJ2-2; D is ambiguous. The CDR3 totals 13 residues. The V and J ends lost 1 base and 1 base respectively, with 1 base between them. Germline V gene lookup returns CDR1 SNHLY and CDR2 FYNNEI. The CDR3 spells CASSEENTGELFF. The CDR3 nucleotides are TGTGCCAGCAGTGAAGAGAACACCGGGGAGCTGTTTTTT.

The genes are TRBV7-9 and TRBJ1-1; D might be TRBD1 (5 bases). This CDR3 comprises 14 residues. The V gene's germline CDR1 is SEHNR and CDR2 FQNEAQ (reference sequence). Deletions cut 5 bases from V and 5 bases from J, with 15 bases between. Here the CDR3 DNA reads TGTGCCAGCAGCCCCCAGGGTGGAGGGACTGAAGCTTTCTTT. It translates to CASSPQGGGTEAFF.

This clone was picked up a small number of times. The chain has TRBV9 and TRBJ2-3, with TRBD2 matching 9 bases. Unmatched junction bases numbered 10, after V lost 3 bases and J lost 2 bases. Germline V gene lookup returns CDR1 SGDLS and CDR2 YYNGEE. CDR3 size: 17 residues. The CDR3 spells CASSDPETSGLTDTQYF. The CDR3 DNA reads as TGTGCCAGCAGCGATCCCGAGACTAGCGGCCTCACAGATACGCAGTATTTT.

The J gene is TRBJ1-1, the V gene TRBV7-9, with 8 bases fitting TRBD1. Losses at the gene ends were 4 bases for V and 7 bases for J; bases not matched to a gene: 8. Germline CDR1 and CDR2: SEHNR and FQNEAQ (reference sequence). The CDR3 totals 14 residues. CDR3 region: CASSSQGDSGEAFF. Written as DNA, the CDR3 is TGTGCCAGCAGCTCACAGGGGGATAGCGGTGAAGCTTTCTTT. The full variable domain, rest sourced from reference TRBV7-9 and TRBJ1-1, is DTGVSQNPRHKITKRGQNVTFRCDPISEHNRLYWYRQTLGQGPEFLTYFQNEAQLEKSRLLSDRFSAERPKGSFSTLEIQRTEQGDSAMYLCASSSQGDSGEAFFGQGTRLTVV.

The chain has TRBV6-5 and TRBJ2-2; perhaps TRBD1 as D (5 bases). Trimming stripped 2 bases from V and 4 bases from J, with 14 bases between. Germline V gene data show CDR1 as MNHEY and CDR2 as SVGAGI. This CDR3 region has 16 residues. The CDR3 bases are TGTGCCAGCAGTTACGACATGTGGGGCCGCACCGGGGAGCTGTTTTTT. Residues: CASSYDMWGRTGELFF.

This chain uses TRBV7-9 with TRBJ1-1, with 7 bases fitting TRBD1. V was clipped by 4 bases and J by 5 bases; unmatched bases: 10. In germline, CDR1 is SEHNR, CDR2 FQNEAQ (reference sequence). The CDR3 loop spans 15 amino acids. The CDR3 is CASSSSQGKGTEAFF. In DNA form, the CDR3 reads TGTGCCAGCAGCTCCTCACAGGGGAAAGGGACTGAAGCTTTCTTT.

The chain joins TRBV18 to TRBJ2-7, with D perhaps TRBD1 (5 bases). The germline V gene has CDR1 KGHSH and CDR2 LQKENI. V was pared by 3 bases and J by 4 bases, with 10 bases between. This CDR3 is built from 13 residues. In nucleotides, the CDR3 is TGTGCCAGCTCACCTACTGGACATTACGAGCAGTACTTC. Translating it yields CASSPTGHYEQYF.

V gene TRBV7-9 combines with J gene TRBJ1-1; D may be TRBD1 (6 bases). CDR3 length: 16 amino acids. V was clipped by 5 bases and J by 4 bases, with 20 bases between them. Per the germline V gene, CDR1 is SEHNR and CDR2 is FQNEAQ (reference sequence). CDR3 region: CASSPKGRGTGTEAFF. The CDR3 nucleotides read TGTGCCAGCAGCCCTAAGGGCAGGGGAACGGGCACTGAAGCTTTCTTT.

CDR3 sequence: CASSLEQGGEKLFF. CDR3 bases: TGCGCCAGCAGCTTGGAACAGGGTGGTGAAAAACTGTTTTTT. The chain carries TRBV5-1 and TRBJ1-4; possibly TRBD1 for D (6 bases). Germline lookup yields CDR1 SGHRS and CDR2 YFSETQ. This CDR3 is 14 amino acids long. The V and J ends lost 0 bases and 7 bases respectively, with 10 bases between them.

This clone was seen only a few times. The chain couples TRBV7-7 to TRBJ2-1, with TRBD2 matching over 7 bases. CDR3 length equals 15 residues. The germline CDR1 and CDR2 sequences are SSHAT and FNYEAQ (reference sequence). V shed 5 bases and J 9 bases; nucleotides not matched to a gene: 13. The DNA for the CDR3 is TGTGCCAGCAGCCCGGGGGGACTCCCTGAGCCTGAGCAGTTCTTC. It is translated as CASSPGGLPEPEQFF.

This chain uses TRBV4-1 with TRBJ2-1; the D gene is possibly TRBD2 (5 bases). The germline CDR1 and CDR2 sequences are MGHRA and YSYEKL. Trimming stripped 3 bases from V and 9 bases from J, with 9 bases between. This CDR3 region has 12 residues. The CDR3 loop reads CASSQTRGEQFF. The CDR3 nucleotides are TGCGCCAGCAGCCAGACCCGGGGTGAGCAGTTCTTC.